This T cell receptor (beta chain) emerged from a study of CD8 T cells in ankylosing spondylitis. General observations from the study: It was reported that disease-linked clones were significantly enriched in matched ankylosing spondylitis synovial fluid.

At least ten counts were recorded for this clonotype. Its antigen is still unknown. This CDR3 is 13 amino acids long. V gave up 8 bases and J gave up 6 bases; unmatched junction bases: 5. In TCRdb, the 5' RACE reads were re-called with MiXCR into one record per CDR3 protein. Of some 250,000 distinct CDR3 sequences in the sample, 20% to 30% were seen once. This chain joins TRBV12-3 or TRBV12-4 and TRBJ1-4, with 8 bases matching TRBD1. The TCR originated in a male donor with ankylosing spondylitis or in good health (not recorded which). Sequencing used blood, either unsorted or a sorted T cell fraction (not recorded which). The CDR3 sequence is CASRQGLDEKLFF. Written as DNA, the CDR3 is TGTGCCAGCCGACAGGGGTTGGATGAAAAACTGTTTTTT.